The clone carrying this TCR beta chain turned up a few times. The assay was immunoSEQ multiplex PCR, and TCRdb's table has in-frame clones only and misses some. This sample yields about 60,000 clones, of which 75% to 85% are seen a single time; 3% to 3.5% belongs to the top ten. The sample is drawn from a study of OX40 agonist ivuxolimab in advanced cancers. CDR1 is KGHSH, CDR2 LQKENI, per germline. The CDR3 loop spans 19 amino acids. V was cut by 2 bases and J by 1 base, with 22 bases left in between. V gene TRBV18 combines with J gene TRBJ2-3; D gene unclear. The receptor was isolated from an adult with an advanced solid tumor such as melanoma, head and neck, liver or kidney cancer. The material sequenced was CD4+ or CD8+ T cells sorted from blood, taken in a trial of the OX40 agonist ivuxolimab. CDR3 nucleotide sequence: TGTGCCAGCTCACCAGATACCCGGGTTACCGACAAAGGCACAGATACGCAGTATTTT. Translation gives CASSPDTRVTDKGTDTQYF.